What follows are 11 T cell receptor beta chains derived from one specimen sequenced in a study of CD8 T cells in ankylosing spondylitis. Overall study results and limits: It appeared that ankylosing spondylitis blood was characterized by a TCR beta motif of about 8 highly homologous variants.

One entry per CDR3 protein, called by TCRdb with MiXCR from the 5' RACE reads. The table has 700,000 to 1,000,000 distinct CDR3 sequences, 12% seen once. The antigens of these receptors remain unknown. The sample was blood, either unsorted or a sorted T cell fraction (not recorded which). The receptors shown here come from a male donor with ankylosing spondylitis.

This clonotype has only a few counts. CDR3 protein: CASTIDRWDQPQHF. The CDR3 nucleotides read TGTGCCAGCACCATTGACAGGTGGGATCAGCCCCAGCATTTT. J is TRBJ1-5 and V is TRBV9, with D tentatively TRBD1 (6 bases). The CDR3 length is 14 residues. The germline V gene encodes CDR1 SGDLS and CDR2 YYNGEE. Deletions cut 6 bases from V and 5 bases from J, with 15 bases between.

This clonotype was seen repeatedly, ten times or more. V and J are TRBV4-3 and TRBJ1-2; D might be TRBD1 (5 bases). The CDR3 is 15 residues long. The V end lost 0 bases, the J end lost 8 bases, and 16 bases lay between the germline ends. Per germline, CDR1 LGHNA and CDR2 YSLEER. The CDR3: CASSQERTGRGGYTF. The DNA for the CDR3 is TGCGCCAGCAGCCAAGAAAGGACGGGTCGGGGCGGCTACACCTTC.

This clonotype has a count of ten or more. This chain uses TRBV29-1 with TRBJ2-1; D might be TRBD1 (6 bases). In germline, CDR1 is SQVTM, CDR2 ANQGSEA. V lost 2 bases, J lost 5 bases, and 10 bases lay in between. The CDR3 covers 13 residues. CDR3 region: CSVERQANNEQFF. In DNA, the CDR3 is TGCAGCGTTGAACGACAGGCTAACAATGAGCAGTTCTTC.

In this sample, this clonotype turned up a few times. This chain joins TRBV27 and TRBJ2-1; D is uncertain. V was shortened by 5 bases and J by 4 bases, with 12 bases between the two germline ends. Germline V CDR1 and CDR2: MNHEY, SMNVEV (reference sequence). The length of the CDR3 is 14 residues. CDR3 in amino acids: CASSTPTPYNEQFF. CDR3 DNA: TGTGCCAGCAGTACCCCCACCCCGTACAATGAGCAGTTCTTC.

This clonotype has more than one count but fewer than ten. J is TRBJ2-2 and V is TRBV25-1, with a tentative D call TRBD1 (5 bases). The V gene lost 4 bases and the J gene lost 6 bases, with 12 bases spanning the gap. Germline V gives CDR1 MGHDK, CDR2 SYGVNS. This CDR3 contains 14 residues. The CDR3 DNA is TGTGCCAGCAGTGCCTTTTCAGGGCCCGGGGAGCTGTTTTTT. Protein product: CASSAFSGPGELFF.

The sample holds many counts of this clonotype. The chain recombines TRBV7-2 with TRBJ2-3; 8 bases align to TRBD1. Germline V gene lookup returns CDR1 SGHTA and CDR2 FQGNSA. The CDR3 extends over 13 amino acids. V lost 4 bases to trimming and J lost 6 bases; unmatched junction nucleotides: 3. CDR3 bases: TGTGCCAGCAGCTCTTGGACAGGGGATACGCAGTATTTT. Amino acids: CASSSWTGDTQYF.

This clonotype has a count of ten or more. This rearrangement joins TRBV5-5 to TRBJ1-2; D unresolved. Germline CDR1 SGHKS, CDR2 YYEKEE (reference sequence). The CDR3 covers 14 residues. Trimming took 4 bases from V and 0 from J, leaving 10 bases between them. As DNA, the CDR3 is TGTGCCAGCAGCCGGTCCCCTACTAACTATGGCTACACCTTC. As protein: CASSRSPTNYGYTF.

This clonotype was recorded a few times. This chain uses TRBV20-1 with TRBJ1-5; a possible D gene is TRBD1 (6 bases). Deletions cut 3 bases from V and 2 bases from J, with 23 bases between. The CDR3 is made up of 18 amino acids. The germline V gene encodes CDR1 DFQATT and CDR2 SNEGSKA (reference sequence). In nucleotides, the CDR3 is TGCAGTGCTAGGAAGATATGGAATAGGGGGGATGGCAATCAGCCCCAGCATTTT. Residues: CSARKIWNRGDGNQPQHF.

This chain uses TRBV5-1 with TRBJ2-3; 8 positions agree with TRBD2. This CDR3 comprises 14 residues. Germline-derived CDR1 and CDR2 are SGHRS and YFSETQ. CDR3 loop: CTQMGLGDTDTQYF. Here the CDR3 DNA reads TGCACGCAAATGGGACTAGGGGACACAGATACGCAGTATTTT.

The V and J genes are TRBV6-5 and TRBJ1-2; D perhaps matches TRBD1 (5 bases). This CDR3 is built from 14 residues. The germline V gene has CDR1 MNHEY and CDR2 SVGAGI. The V gene lost 4 bases and the J gene lost 7 bases, with 16 bases spanning the gap. CDR3 protein: CASSFRVEDRGYTF. DNA for the CDR3: TGTGCCAGCAGTTTCAGGGTGGAGGATCGTGGCTACACCTTC.

This clonotype was seen at least ten times. The chain employs TRBV20-1 and TRBJ2-3; 10 bases are a match to TRBD1. This CDR3 region has 15 residues. Germline V CDR1 and CDR2: DFQATT, SNEGSKA (reference sequence). Trimming at V came to 4 bases and at J to 6 bases, leaving 10 bases not matched to a gene. Here the CDR3 reads CSAMDPGQGSDTQYF. For the CDR3, the DNA is TGCAGTGCTATGGACCCGGGACAGGGGTCCGATACGCAGTATTTT.